The present entry profiles one T cell receptor (beta chain) with its context. What it binds is not known. The sample comes from a study of cytomegalovirus exposure and HLA in healthy donors. Background on the study: Genotyping of more than 300 donors showed that around 86% belonged to the Caucasian-associated ancestry cluster.

PCR employed 60 Vbeta and 13 Jbeta primers. The protocol was immunoSEQ multiplex PCR, while the TCRdb copy is restricted to in-frame clones and leaves out a portion. The sample yields about 130,000 clones, less than 85% seen once. CDR1 and CDR2 (germline): MDHEN, SYDVKM. The ends lost 2 bases at V and 3 bases at J; junction bases unmatched: 6. The length of the CDR3 is 16 residues. In nominal health when sampled, donors likely had unrecorded immune exposures nonetheless. Study results and limitations: TCR beta V- and J-gene trimming was later associated with a missense DCLRE1C variant. Several top significant clusters appeared, in a later analysis, to be linked to common viral pathogens.

The source material was PBMCs. The gene calls are TRBV28 and TRBJ2-2, with TRBD1 matching over 7 bases. The receptor was isolated from a female donor in good health and CMV-seronegative. For the CDR3, the DNA is TGTGCCAGCAGTTTAGGAGACAGGGCGTACACCGGGGAGCTGTTTTTT. Translating gives CASSLGDRAYTGELFF.